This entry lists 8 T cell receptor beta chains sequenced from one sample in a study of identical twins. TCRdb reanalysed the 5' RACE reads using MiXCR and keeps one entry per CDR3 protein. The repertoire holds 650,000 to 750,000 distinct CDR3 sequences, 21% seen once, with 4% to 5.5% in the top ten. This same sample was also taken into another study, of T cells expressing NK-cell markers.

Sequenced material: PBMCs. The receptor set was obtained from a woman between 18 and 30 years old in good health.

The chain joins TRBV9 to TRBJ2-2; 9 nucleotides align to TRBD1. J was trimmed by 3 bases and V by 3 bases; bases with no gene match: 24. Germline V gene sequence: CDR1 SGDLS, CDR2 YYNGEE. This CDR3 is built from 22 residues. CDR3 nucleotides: TGTGCCAGCAGCGCGGACTACAGGGGGCTGGGCGACCCAACACGGGACACCGGGGAGCTGTTTTTT. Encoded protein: CASSADYRGLGDPTRDTGELFF.

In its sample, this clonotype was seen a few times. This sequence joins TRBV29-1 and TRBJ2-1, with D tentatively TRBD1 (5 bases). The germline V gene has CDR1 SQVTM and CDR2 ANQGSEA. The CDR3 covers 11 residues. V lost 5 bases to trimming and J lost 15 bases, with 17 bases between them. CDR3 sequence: CSVTQGYLGFF. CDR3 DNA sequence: TGCAGCGTTACGCAGGGATATTTAGGGTTCTTC.

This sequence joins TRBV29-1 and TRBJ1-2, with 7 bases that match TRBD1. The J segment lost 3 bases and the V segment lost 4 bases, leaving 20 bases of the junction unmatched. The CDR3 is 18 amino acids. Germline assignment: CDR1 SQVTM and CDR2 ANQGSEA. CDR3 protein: CSVGVIGEGALSYYGYTF. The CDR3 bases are TGCAGCGTTGGAGTAATAGGAGAGGGGGCGTTAAGTTACTATGGCTACACCTTC.

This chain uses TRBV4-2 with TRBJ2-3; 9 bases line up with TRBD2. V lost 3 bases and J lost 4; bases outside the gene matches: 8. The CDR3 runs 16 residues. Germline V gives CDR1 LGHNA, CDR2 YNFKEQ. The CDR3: CASSQYLAGEPDTQYF. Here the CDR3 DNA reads TGTGCCAGCAGCCAGTACTTAGCGGGGGAGCCAGATACGCAGTATTTT.

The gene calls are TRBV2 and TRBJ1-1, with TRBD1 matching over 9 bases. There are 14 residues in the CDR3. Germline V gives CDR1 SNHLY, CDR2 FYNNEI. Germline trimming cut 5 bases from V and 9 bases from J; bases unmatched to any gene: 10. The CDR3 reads CASSPRDRASQAFF. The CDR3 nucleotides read TGTGCCAGCAGTCCCCGGGACAGGGCCTCGCAAGCTTTCTTT.

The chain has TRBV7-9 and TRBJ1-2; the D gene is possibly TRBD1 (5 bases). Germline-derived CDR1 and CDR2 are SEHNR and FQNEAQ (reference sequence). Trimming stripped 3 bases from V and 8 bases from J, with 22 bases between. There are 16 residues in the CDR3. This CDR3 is CASSFSTTGTGGGYTF. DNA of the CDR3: TGTGCCAGCAGCTTTAGCACAACCGGGACCGGCGGAGGCTACACCTTC.

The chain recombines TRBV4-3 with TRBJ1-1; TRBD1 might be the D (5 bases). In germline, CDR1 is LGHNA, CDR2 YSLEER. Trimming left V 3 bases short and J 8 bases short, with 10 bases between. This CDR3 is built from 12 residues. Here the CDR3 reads CASSQGGGEAFF. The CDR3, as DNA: TGCGCCAGCAGCCAGGGGGGTGGGGAAGCTTTCTTT.

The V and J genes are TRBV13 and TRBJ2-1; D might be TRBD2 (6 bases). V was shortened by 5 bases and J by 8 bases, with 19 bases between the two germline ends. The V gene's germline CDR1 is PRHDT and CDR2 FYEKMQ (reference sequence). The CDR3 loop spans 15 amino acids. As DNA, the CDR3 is TGTGCCAGCAGCGACCGGGGGAGTAAAGGCTATGAGCAGTTCTTC. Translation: CASSDRGSKGYEQFF.